This entry concerns a single TCR beta chain. The sample belongs to a study of blood T cell repertoires in COVID-19. Study as a whole: Spain, Italy and the United States supplied samples that represented acute and convalescent COVID-19. T cells, B-cell-depleted T cells, or PBMCs supplied cDNA or gDNA.

The CDR3 totals 16 residues. V lost 5 bases and J lost 0; bases outside the gene matches: 7. Germline V lookup: CDR1 SGHTA, CDR2 FQGNSA. In the authors' methods: Scientists estimated how many nucleated cells there were by amplifying reference gene primers. Sequencing used immunoSEQ multiplex PCR; TCRdb keeps in-frame clones, though not all of them. V and J calls and clone size are those listed in that table; D and trimming were worked out from the DNA. Counted here are fewer than 350,000 clones, more than 70% occurring once; the ten biggest clones make up approximately 8.1%. The source is a woman aged 50 to 60 who had recovered from COVID-19. The sequenced material came from peripheral blood. V usage is TRBV7-2 and J usage is TRBJ2-1; 7 bases align to TRBD2. CDR3 nucleotides: TGTGCCAGCAGCCCGGGACTATACCTCTCCTACAATGAGCAGTTCTTC. This codes for CASSPGLYLSYNEQFF.